These 16 T cell receptor beta chains came from one sample sequenced in a study of blood T cell repertoires in COVID-19. Clones were read by immunoSEQ multiplex PCR, and TCRdb kept only the in-frame ones, dropping some. This sample yields about 280,000 clones, of which 85% to 90% are seen a single time; roughly 4.3% belongs to the top ten. The specimen sequenced was PBMCs or T cells enriched from blood (not recorded which). Every receptor here comes from a woman in her twenties or thirties with acute COVID-19.

In DNA form, the CDR3 reads TGTGCCACCAGTGCTCTAACAGGGGAGTACACCTTC. It yields the protein CATSALTGEYTF. The rearrangement links TRBV24-1 to TRBJ1-2, with TRBD1 matching over 7 bases. There are 12 residues in the CDR3. From germline, CDR1 is KGHDR and CDR2 SFDVKD. V shed 5 bases and J 11 bases; nucleotides not matched to a gene: 7.

The rearrangement joins TRBV12-3 or TRBV12-4 to TRBJ2-1; possible D gene TRBD1, 6 bases. Trimming took 5 bases from V and 10 from J, leaving 9 bases between them. The CDR3 is 11 amino acids. The CDR3: CASSNDREQFF. The CDR3 bases are TGTGCCAGCAGTAACGACAGGGAGCAGTTCTTC.

The chain uses TRBV27 and TRBJ2-1; 10 nucleotides line up with TRBD2. The CDR3 is made up of 14 amino acids. V shed 6 bases, J shed 6 bases, and the junction held 5 bases outside the gene matches. Per germline, CDR1 MNHEY and CDR2 SMNVEV (reference sequence). This chain's CDR3 is CASRGLAGVNEQFF. Written as DNA, the CDR3 is TGTGCCAGCAGGGGGCTAGCGGGAGTCAATGAGCAGTTCTTC.

The chain uses TRBV7-2 and TRBJ2-3; 9 positions agree with TRBD2. V lost 7 bases to trimming and J lost 2 bases; unmatched junction nucleotides: 19. The CDR3 totals 19 residues. Germline V CDR1 and CDR2: SGHTA, FQGNSA. The CDR3 here is CASTIGAGGPLVTTDTQYF. For the CDR3, the DNA is TGTGCCAGCACCATAGGGGCGGGAGGGCCGTTAGTTACCACAGATACGCAGTATTTT.

This rearrangement joins TRBV28 to TRBJ2-7, with TRBD2 identical over 11 bases. The V gene's germline CDR1 is MDHEN and CDR2 SYDVKM. V shed 1 base, J shed 7 bases, and the junction held 6 bases outside the gene matches. The CDR3 is made up of 15 amino acids. The CDR3 DNA reads as TGTGCCAGCAGTTTATTCACTAGCGGGAGTGGGGAGCAGTACTTC. This translates into CASSLFTSGSGEQYF.

This clone was detected a few times. V and J are TRBV9 and TRBJ2-2; D possibly corresponds to TRBD2 (6 bases). This CDR3 contains 14 residues. The ends were cut back, 2 bases at V and 5 bases at J, with 10 bases in the middle. The germline CDR1 and CDR2 sequences are SGDLS and YYNGEE. DNA of the CDR3: TGTGCCAGCAGCGTCCGGGACTTAACCGGGGAGCTGTTTTTT. As protein: CASSVRDLTGELFF.

The chain employs TRBV5-4 and TRBJ2-3; 7 bases line up with TRBD2. CDR1 and CDR2 (germline): SGHNT, YYREEE (reference sequence). The CDR3 runs to 16 residues. Trimming at V came to 0 bases and at J to 0 bases, leaving 4 bases not matched to a gene. The CDR3 loop is CASSLGEGGSTDTQYF. As DNA, the CDR3 is TGTGCCAGCAGCTTGGGGGAGGGAGGGAGCACAGATACGCAGTATTTT.

This clone appeared once. V is TRBV4-3 and J is TRBJ2-7, with unresolved D. The CDR3 extends over 13 amino acids. V was trimmed by 1 base and J by 3 bases, leaving 7 bases between them. In germline, CDR1 is LGHNA, CDR2 YSLEER. CDR3 nucleotides: TGCGCCAGCAGCCAAGGAGTGAACTACGAGCAGTACTTC. The encoded protein is CASSQGVNYEQYF.

The rearrangement joins TRBV19 to TRBJ1-4, with TRBD1 identical over 11 bases. Germline assignment: CDR1 LNHDA and CDR2 SQIVND (reference sequence). J was trimmed by 6 bases and V by 4 bases; bases with no gene match: 7. The CDR3 contains 16 residues. The CDR3 DNA reads TGTGCCAGTAGTACCGGACAGGGGGCAGAGGATGAAAAACTGTTTTTT. The encoded protein is CASSTGQGAEDEKLFF.

The V and J genes are TRBV11-3 and TRBJ2-3, with D perhaps matching TRBD2 (6 bases). Per germline, CDR1 SGHNT and CDR2 YENEEA. V shed 4 bases and J shed 5 bases, with 22 bases lying between them. There are 17 residues in the CDR3. CDR3 sequence: CASSSKGGAGQGDTQYF. In DNA, the CDR3 is TGTGCCAGCAGCTCTAAAGGCGGGGCGGGTCAGGGAGATACGCAGTATTTT.

This chain connects TRBV5-1 to TRBJ2-7; D may be TRBD1 (5 bases). The V gene lost 0 bases and the J gene lost 3 bases, with 7 bases spanning the gap. Germline assignment: CDR1 SGHRS and CDR2 YFSETQ. This CDR3 comprises 13 residues. The CDR3 sequence: CASSLGQLYEQYF. The CDR3 DNA reads TGCGCCAGCAGCTTGGGACAGCTCTACGAGCAGTACTTC.

V and J are TRBV2 and TRBJ1-2, with a tentative D call TRBD1 (6 bases). Trimming took 6 bases from V and 7 from J, leaving 21 bases between them. Germline V lookup: CDR1 SNHLY, CDR2 FYNNEI. The length of the CDR3 is 15 residues. The CDR3 is CASRAQGKAPLGYTF. CDR3 in DNA: TGTGCCAGCAGGGCACAGGGTAAGGCCCCCCTTGGCTACACCTTC.

The chain is built from TRBV7-2 and TRBJ2-5, with a possible D match to TRBD1 (5 bases). Trimming cost V 5 bases and J 5 bases, with 6 bases left between them. CDR1 and CDR2 from the germline V gene are SGHTA and FQGNSA. CDR3 length equals 11 residues. This chain's CDR3 is CASSAGETQYF. DNA of the CDR3: TGTGCCAGCAGCGCAGGGGAGACCCAGTACTTC.

CDR3 bases: TGTGCCAGCAGCTTGACAACTTACAATGAGCAGTTCTTC. This gives the protein CASSLTTYNEQFF. The chain recombines TRBV11-2 with TRBJ2-1; D is unclear. The CDR3 totals 13 residues. Germline CDR1 SGHAT, CDR2 FQNNGV. V was clipped by 3 bases and J by 4 bases, with 7 bases between them. The entire variable domain, with the rest obtained from reference TRBV11-2 and TRBJ2-1, is as follows: EAGVAQSPRYKIIEKRQSVAFWCNPISGHATLYWYQQILGQGPKLLIQFQNNGVVDDSQLPKDRFSAERLKGVDSTLKIQPAKLEDSAVYLCASSLTTYNEQFFGPGTRLTVL.

Details on this clone: A far larger clone is one base from this, pointing to a likely read error. V gene TRBV7-9 combines with J gene TRBJ2-7; 9 nucleotides line up with TRBD1. The germline CDR1 and CDR2 sequences are SEHNR and FQNEAQ (reference sequence). The CDR3 contains 14 residues. V gave up 3 bases and J gave up 0 bases; unmatched junction bases: 0. The CDR3 nucleotides are TGTGCCAGCAGCTTGACAGGGGGCTCCTACGAGCAGTACTTC. Translated: CASSLTGGSYEQYF.

J is TRBJ2-7 and V is TRBV28; 9 bases map to TRBD2. Germline trimming cut 8 bases from V and 6 bases from J; bases unmatched to any gene: 11. The CDR3 has 14 residues. CDR1 and CDR2 from the germline V gene are MDHEN and SYDVKM. This CDR3 reads CASWVAGAKGEQYF. As DNA, the CDR3 is TGTGCCAGCTGGGTAGCGGGAGCTAAAGGCGAGCAGTACTTC.